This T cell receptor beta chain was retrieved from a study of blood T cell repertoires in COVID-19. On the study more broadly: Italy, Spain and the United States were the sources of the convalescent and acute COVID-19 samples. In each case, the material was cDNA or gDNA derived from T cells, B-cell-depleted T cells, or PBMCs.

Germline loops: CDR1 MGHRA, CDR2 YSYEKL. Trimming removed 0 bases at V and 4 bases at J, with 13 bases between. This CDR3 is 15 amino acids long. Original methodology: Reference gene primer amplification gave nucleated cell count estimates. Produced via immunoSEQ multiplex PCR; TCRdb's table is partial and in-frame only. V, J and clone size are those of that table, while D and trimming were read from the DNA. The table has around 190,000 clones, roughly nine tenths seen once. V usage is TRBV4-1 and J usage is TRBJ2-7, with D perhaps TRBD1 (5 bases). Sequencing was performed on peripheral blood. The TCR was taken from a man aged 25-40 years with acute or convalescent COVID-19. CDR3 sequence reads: CASSQENRLGYEQYF. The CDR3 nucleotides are TGCGCCAGCAGCCAAGAAAACAGGCTGGGGTACGAGCAGTACTTC.